The source of this T cell receptor beta chain is a study of cytomegalovirus exposure and HLA in healthy donors. Clones were read by immunoSEQ multiplex PCR, and TCRdb kept only the in-frame ones, dropping some. The data show 100,000 to 150,000 clones, over 90% seen once. The germline gives CDR1 SNHLY, CDR2 FYNNEI. The V gene lost 0 bases and the J gene lost 3 bases, with 14 bases spanning the gap. The CDR3 extends over 16 amino acids. The rearrangement links TRBV2 to TRBJ1-2; D is uncertain. Sequencing was carried out using PBMCs. The sequence was collected from a woman younger than 35 in good health and CMV-seronegative. CDR3 residues: CASSEASSGYYYGYTF. DNA for the CDR3: TGTGCCAGCAGTGAAGCGAGCTCAGGATACTACTATGGCTACACCTTC.